These 3 T cell receptor beta chains were sequenced from one sample in a study of lymphopenia after photon versus proton radiotherapy. Libraries were prepared by immunoSEQ multiplex PCR; TCRdb keeps only in-frame clonotypes and omits some of them. The repertoire holds 15,000 or so clones, with around 80% as singletons. The material was peripheral blood, obtained from a patient treated with proton-based radiotherapy. Receptors originate from a man between 70 and 80 years old with pancreatic cancer.

The rearrangement uses TRBV27 and TRBJ2-7; TRBD1 aligns across 10 bases. Per the germline V gene, CDR1 is MNHEY and CDR2 is SMNVEV (reference sequence). This CDR3 is 15 amino acids long. The V gene end was trimmed by 4 bases and the J gene end by 5 bases; junction bases not matched to a gene: 8. The CDR3 sequence is CASSSSGTGVNEQYF. CDR3 DNA: TGTGCCAGCAGTTCATCCGGGACAGGGGTTAACGAGCAGTACTTC.

In DNA form, the CDR3 reads TGTGCCAGCAGCGCGGACATTCAACGCAATCAGCCCCAGCATTTT. Residues: CASSADIQRNQPQHF. The chain carries TRBV11-2 and TRBJ1-5; D is perhaps TRBD1 (5 bases). Trimming left V 5 bases short and J 2 bases short, with 13 bases between. Germline CDR1 SGHAT, CDR2 FQNNGV. The CDR3 is made up of 15 amino acids.

The V gene is TRBV13, the J gene TRBJ2-1; D perhaps matches TRBD2 (5 bases). The CDR3 totals 16 residues. Germline CDR1 is PRHDT and CDR2 is FYEKMQ (reference sequence). Trimming pared 3 bases from V and 0 bases from J, leaving 12 bases between. The CDR3 coding sequence is TGTGCCAGCAGCTTCCAGGACTCGAGCTCCTACAATGAGCAGTTCTTC. Encoded protein: CASSFQDSSSYNEQFF.